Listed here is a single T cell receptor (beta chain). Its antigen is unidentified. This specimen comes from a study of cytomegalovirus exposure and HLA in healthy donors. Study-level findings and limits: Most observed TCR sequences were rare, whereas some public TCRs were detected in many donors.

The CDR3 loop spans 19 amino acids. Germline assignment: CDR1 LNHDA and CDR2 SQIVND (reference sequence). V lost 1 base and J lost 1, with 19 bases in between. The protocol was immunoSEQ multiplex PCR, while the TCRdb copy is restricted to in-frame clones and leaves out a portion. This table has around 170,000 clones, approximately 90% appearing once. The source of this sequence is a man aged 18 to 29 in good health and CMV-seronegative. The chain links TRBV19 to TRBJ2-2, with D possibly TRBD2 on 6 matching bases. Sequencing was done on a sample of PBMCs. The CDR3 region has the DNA TGTGCCAGTAGTATAGTAGGGCGCAATCTGCGGGAGAACACCGGGGAGCTGTTTTTT. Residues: CASSIVGRNLRENTGELFF.